This T cell receptor beta chain was recorded in a study of CD8 T cells in Susac syndrome. Looked up from germline, CDR1 is PRHDT and CDR2 is FYEKMQ (reference sequence). This CDR3 has 15 amino acids. V dropped 1 base and J dropped 2 bases, with 11 bases sitting between them. Random hexamers served to reverse transcribe about 0.45 to 1 ug RNA. The TCR beta CDR3 was amplified by immunoSEQ multiplex PCR across 54 Vbeta, 13 Jbeta. TCRdb reprocessed the immunoSEQ multiplex PCR reads with MiXCR, giving one entry per CDR3 protein. The table shows 80,000 to 90,000 distinct CDR3 sequences, with approximately 95% occurring only once.

This receptor was obtained from a human donor with Susac syndrome. This chain connects TRBV13 to TRBJ1-1; D ambiguous. The sequenced sample consisted of CD8+ T cells from PBMCs. For the CDR3, the DNA is TGTGCCAGCAGCTTAGTTGCGGGCGTAAACACTGAAGCTTTCTTT. This encodes CASSLVAGVNTEAFF.